This T cell receptor beta chain was recovered during a study of T cells in localized non-small cell lung cancer. Study-wide results and caveats: Higher T cell density in the blood was associated with longer overall survival, whereas higher adjacent-lung clonality associated with shorter survival.

Sequenced by immunoSEQ multiplex PCR; TCRdb stores in-frame clones only, minus some. Here the sample spans tens of thousands of clones, around 87% being singletons. As to this clone: The target antigen is unknown.

From germline, CDR1 is SEHNR and CDR2 FQNEAQ (reference sequence). There are 16 residues in the CDR3. V was pared by 6 bases and J by 6 bases, with 23 bases between. The starting material was PBMCs, obtained before any cancer treatment. This sequence joins TRBV7-9 and TRBJ1-1; D is possibly TRBD1 (6 bases). The receptor was isolated from a man between 40 and 69 years old with stage II lung adenocarcinoma. The CDR3 coding sequence is TGTGCCAGCAGTACCAGGGGCAGGGAAAGGGCCGCTGAAGCTTTCTTT. It specifies CASSTRGRERAAEAFF. Variable domain in full (rest from reference TRBV7-9 and TRBJ1-1): DTGVSQNPRHKITKRGQNVTFRCDPISEHNRLYWYRQTLGQGPEFLTYFQNEAQLEKSRLLSDRFSAERPKGSFSTLEIQRTEQGDSAMYLCASSTRGRERAAEAFFGQGTRLTVV.